This passage covers 18 T cell receptor beta chains from one sample sequenced in a study of blood T cell repertoires in COVID-19 (dated by TCRdb to 2020 to 2021). The library was made by the immunoSEQ multiplex PCR assay. What TCRdb holds here is the immuneACCESS table cut down to in-frame rearrangements. Part of the clones is not present; checked against another copy, under half of the missing clones reflect an unresolved V gene, and the others are unexplained. In this sample the table shows around 260,000 clones, around 90% of which occur a single time. Clones ranked in the top ten supply about 1.1% of the sample. Material: PBMCs or T cells enriched from blood (not recorded which). These receptors were taken from a woman between 25 and 40 years old who had recovered from COVID-19.

This rearrangement joins TRBV28 to TRBJ1-2; 9 bases match TRBD1. In germline, CDR1 is MDHEN, CDR2 SYDVKM. The CDR3 has 13 residues. Losses at the gene ends were 8 bases for V and 14 bases for J; bases not matched to a gene: 15. The CDR3 sequence: CASFASDRGLGTF. CDR3 coding DNA: TGTGCCAGCTTCGCCTCGGACAGGGGTTTAGGGACCTTC.

The V call is TRBV18, the J call TRBJ2-1; weak D call: TRBD2 (6 bases). The CDR3 has 15 amino acids. Germline assignment: CDR1 KGHSH and CDR2 LQKENI. Trimming left V 4 bases short and J 0 bases short, with 10 bases between. CDR3 in DNA: TGTGCCAGCTCACTGGACGGGGGCTCCTACAATGAGCAGTTCTTC. Amino acids: CASSLDGGSYNEQFF.

The chain is built from TRBV5-1 and TRBJ1-6, with no clear D. This CDR3 comprises 13 residues. From germline, CDR1 is SGHRS and CDR2 YFSETQ. The ends were cut back, 0 bases at V and 5 bases at J, with 3 bases in the middle. In DNA, the CDR3 is TGCGCCAGCAGCTTGGACAATAATTCACCCCTCCACTTT. This gives the protein CASSLDNNSPLHF.

The table lists this clone with a few counts. V and J are TRBV4-3 and TRBJ2-1, with 9 bases that match TRBD2. The CDR3 is 15 amino acids. Trimming at V came to 1 base and at J to 4 bases, leaving 2 bases not matched to a gene. Germline assignment: CDR1 LGHNA and CDR2 YSLEER. This CDR3 reads CASSQGLADYNEQFF. CDR3 bases: TGCGCCAGCAGCCAAGGACTAGCGGATTACAATGAGCAGTTCTTC.

The chain employs TRBV7-6 and TRBJ2-5; TRBD1 might be the D (6 bases). Germline lookup yields CDR1 SGHVS and CDR2 FNYEAQ. V lost 1 base and J lost 5, with 14 bases in between. CDR3 length: 15 residues. CDR3 sequence (DNA): TGTGCCAGCAGCTTAGGGGGGCAGGGTCGGGAGACCCAGTACTTC. It specifies CASSLGGQGRETQYF.

V gene TRBV19 combines with J gene TRBJ2-7, with 10 bases aligning to TRBD2. The ends lost 5 bases at V and 7 bases at J; junction bases unmatched: 5. Germline V gene lookup returns CDR1 LNHDA and CDR2 SQIVND (reference sequence). The CDR3 consists of 13 residues. DNA for the CDR3: TGTGCCAGTAGTGGCCTAGCGGGAGAAGAGCAGTACTTC. This codes for CASSGLAGEEQYF. Full variable domain (rest looked up from reference TRBV19 and TRBJ2-7): DGGITQSPKYLFRKEGQNVTLSCEQNLNHDAMYWYRQDPGQGLRLIYYSQIVNDFQKGDIAEGYSVSREKKESFPLTVTSAQKNPTAFYLCASSGLAGEEQYFGPGTRLTVT.

The V call is TRBV9, the J call TRBJ2-2, with TRBD2 identical over 15 bases. CDR3 length: 16 amino acids. Trimming took 3 bases from V and 4 from J; bases not matched to a gene: 1. CDR1 and CDR2 from the germline V gene are SGDLS and YYNGEE. CDR3 in DNA: TGTGCCAGCAGCGCGGGACTAGCGGGGGGCACCGGGGAGCTGTTTTTT. It is translated as CASSAGLAGGTGELFF.

The chain has TRBV6-6 and TRBJ1-6; 10 nucleotides align to TRBD1. CDR3 size: 16 residues. Germline CDR1 is MNHNY and CDR2 is SVGAGI (reference sequence). The V and J ends lost 5 bases and 6 bases, in that order; junction bases with no gene match: 7. CDR3 coding DNA: TGTGCCAGCAGTATACCGGGACAGGGGACTAATTCACCCCTCCACTTT. Protein: CASSIPGQGTNSPLHF.

The J gene is TRBJ2-1, the V gene TRBV6-5; 7 bases line up with TRBD2. Germline V gives CDR1 MNHEY, CDR2 SVGAGI. CDR3 length equals 13 residues. Trimming at V came to 2 bases and at J to 10 bases, leaving 5 bases not matched to a gene. The CDR3 loop reads CASSYPLRGEQFF. The CDR3 DNA reads as TGTGCCAGCAGTTACCCCCTGCGGGGGGAGCAGTTCTTC.

The chain uses TRBV5-6 and TRBJ2-5; 7 bases match TRBD1. Germline assignment: CDR1 SGHDT and CDR2 YYEEEE. This CDR3 is 14 amino acids long. Losses at the gene ends were 3 bases for V and 4 bases for J; bases not matched to a gene: 6. CDR3 protein: CASSYPGGRETQYF. The CDR3 region has the DNA TGTGCCAGCAGCTATCCAGGGGGTCGAGAGACCCAGTACTTC.

The rearrangement links TRBV28 to TRBJ1-6, with D hard to call. Germline V gives CDR1 MDHEN, CDR2 SYDVKM. This CDR3 comprises 15 residues. Between the trimmed V and J ends, which lost 0 bases and 13 bases, there was a span of 16 bases. The CDR3 sequence: CASSLWGPDRSPLHF. For the CDR3, the DNA is TGTGCCAGCAGTTTATGGGGCCCAGACCGTTCCCCCCTCCACTTT. Together with reference TRBV28 and TRBJ1-6, the CDR3 gives the full variable domain: DVKVTQSSRYLVKRTGEKVFLECVQDMDHENMFWYRQDPGLGLRLIYFSYDVKMKEKGDIPEGYSVSREKKERFSLILESASTNQTSMYLCASSLWGPDRSPLHFGNGTRLTVT.

This chain links TRBV5-1 with TRBJ2-3; 8 bases align to TRBD2. The CDR3 sequence is 14 residues long. Germline CDR1 is SGHRS and CDR2 is YFSETQ. V lost 3 bases and J lost 1; bases outside the gene matches: 1. The CDR3 sequence: CASSSTSGTDTQYF. In nucleotides, the CDR3 is TGCGCCAGCAGCTCGACTAGCGGCACAGATACGCAGTATTTT.

This clone was counted once. The rearrangement uses TRBV5-8 and TRBJ1-4; 8 bases map to TRBD1. Trimming at V came to 5 bases and at J to 7 bases, leaving 16 bases not matched to a gene. Germline CDR1 reads SGHTS; CDR2 reads YDEGEE. The length of the CDR3 is 17 residues. CDR3 region: CASRSGTGRVYAEKLFF. DNA of the CDR3: TGTGCCAGCAGATCCGGGACAGGAAGGGTGTACGCTGAAAAACTGTTTTTT.

This chain uses TRBV10-1 with TRBJ2-5; 10 bases align to TRBD2. Germline V gives CDR1 WNHNN, CDR2 SYGVQD (reference sequence). After removal of 5 bases from V and 5 bases from J, the junction contained 5 bases not matched to a gene. CDR3 length: 14 residues. The CDR3 DNA reads TGCGCCAGCAGTCCTAGCGGGAGTGTGGAGACCCAGTACTTC. Translation gives CASSPSGSVETQYF.

The gene calls are TRBV27 and TRBJ1-5, with a tentative D call TRBD1 (6 bases). Per the germline V gene, CDR1 is MNHEY and CDR2 is SMNVEV (reference sequence). The ends were cut back, 3 bases at V and 4 bases at J, with 13 bases in the middle. There are 15 residues in the CDR3. The CDR3 region has the DNA TGTGCCAGCAGTTTTTCAGGGGCGCGGAATCAGCCCCAGCATTTT. The encoded protein is CASSFSGARNQPQHF.

The chain combines TRBV19 with TRBJ2-2; TRBD2 aligns across 16 bases. CDR1 and CDR2 from the germline V gene are LNHDA and SQIVND (reference sequence). The trim removed 4 bases at V and 0 bases at J, leaving 5 bases unmatched. The CDR3 length is 19 residues. The CDR3 sequence is CASSTGTSGRVANTGELFF. The DNA of the CDR3 is TGTGCCAGTAGTACCGGGACTAGCGGGAGGGTTGCGAACACCGGGGAGCTGTTTTTT.

V gene TRBV27 combines with J gene TRBJ1-2; 9 nucleotides agree with TRBD1. The CDR3 is 16 amino acids. The trim removed 4 bases at V and 8 bases at J, leaving 14 bases unmatched. Germline lookup yields CDR1 MNHEY and CDR2 SMNVEV (reference sequence). DNA of the CDR3: TGTGCCAGCAGTTCGGGACAGGGCCTTAAGTTTAGCGGCTACACCTTC. Protein: CASSSGQGLKFSGYTF.

This chain joins TRBV11-2 and TRBJ2-5, with 9 bases identical to TRBD2. CDR3 length equals 17 residues. V gave up 5 bases and J gave up 1 base; unmatched junction bases: 11. CDR1 and CDR2 (germline): SGHAT, FQNNGV. The DNA for the CDR3 is TGTGCCAGCAGCCCCGTAGGTAGCGGGAGTCCCCAAGAGACCCAGTACTTC. This sequence encodes CASSPVGSGSPQETQYF.